This T cell receptor beta chain was identified during a study of blood T cell repertoires in COVID-19. V was cut by 5 bases and J by 6 bases, with 11 bases left in between. The CDR3 is 12 amino acids. Germline loops: CDR1 LNHDA, CDR2 SQIVND (reference sequence). Participants' own reports of clinical history determined their cohort assignment. The method was immunoSEQ multiplex PCR; TCRdb's version includes in-frame clones alone and lacks a portion of them. Of fewer than 350,000 clones listed, 80% to 95% were seen once; the top ten hold roughly 2.8%. Input material: PBMCs or T cells enriched from blood (not recorded which). The chain links TRBV19 to TRBJ2-7, with D possibly TRBD1 on 5 matching bases. The receptor was isolated from a man in his forties or fifties who had been exposed to COVID-19. The CDR3 coding sequence is TGTGCCAGTAGTTCTCAGGGTGCCGAGCAGTACTTC. Protein sequence: CASSSQGAEQYF.